Listed below are T cell receptor beta chains from one sample, sequenced in a study of T-cell memory formation after mild COVID-19. One entry per CDR3 protein results from TCRdb running MiXCR on the 5' RACE reads. The sample consists of 50,000 or so distinct CDR3 sequences, around 10% of them appearing once. Sequencing was carried out using PBMCs or a T cell subset sorted from them (not recorded which). The receptors come from an adult woman who had mild COVID-19 (a few samples of this study predate the infection). Cell type and time point are not known. The CDR3 runs from the conserved cysteine through the conserved F or W. The D gene is left open where the match is weak. Size tells how often a clone was seen (once, few, many) or the class of an expanded clone, and some rows leave it out.

once	TRBV4-1	.	TRBJ1-2	CASRYTFREANYGYTF	TGCGCCAGCAGATACACATTCAGGGAGGCCAACTATGGCTACACCTTC
few	TRBV18	.	TRBJ2-7	CASSPPLAGPYEQYF	TGTGCCAGCTCACCACCTCTCGCAGGGCCCTACGAGCAGTACTTC
many	TRBV20-1	.	TRBJ2-7	CSARRGAAPYEQYF	TGCAGTGCTAGGCGAGGGGCCGCACCCTACGAGCAGTACTTC
few	TRBV6-5	.	TRBJ1-1	CASSPTARGTEAFF	TGTGCCAGCAGTCCTACAGCGAGAGGGACTGAAGCTTTCTTT
few	TRBV4-3	TRBD2	TRBJ2-2	CASSRYLGTSGNTGELFF	TGCGCCAGCAGCCGCTACTTGGGGACTAGCGGGAACACCGGGGAGCTGTTTTTT
many	TRBV2	.	TRBJ2-2	CASRGDTGELFF	TGTGCCAGCAGAGGGGACACCGGGGAGCTGTTTTTT
many	TRBV6-4	TRBD2	TRBJ2-1	CASSDWTSGGPDTHNEQFF	TGTGCCAGCAGTGACTGGACTAGCGGGGGGCCCGACACCCACAATGAGCAGTTCTTC
many	TRBV4-1	TRBD1	TRBJ2-1	CASSRQQGAEGYNEQFF	TGCGCCAGCAGCCGTCAACAGGGGGCAGAGGGCTACAATGAGCAGTTCTTC
many	TRBV12-3/TRBV12-4	TRBD2	TRBJ2-4	CASSFSAGVAKNIQYF	TGTGCCAGCAGTTTCTCTGCGGGAGTAGCCAAAAACATTCAGTACTTC
many	TRBV29-1	TRBD2	TRBJ2-5	CSAKPRTSAQETQYF	TGCAGCGCCAAGCCTAGGACTAGCGCGCAAGAGACCCAGTACTTC
few	TRBV19	TRBD2	TRBJ2-3	CASSLAGDTDTQYF	TGTGCCAGTTCCCTAGCGGGGGATACAGATACGCAGTATTTT
few	TRBV5-1	TRBD1	TRBJ1-4	CASSSTGQGGEKLFF	TGCGCCAGCAGCTCAACGGGACAGGGGGGCGAAAAACTGTTTTTT
many	TRBV7-9	.	TRBJ2-7	CASRPIRGAYEQYF	TGTGCCAGCAGGCCGATCAGGGGGGCCTACGAGCAGTACTTC
.	TRBV25-1	.	TRBJ1-1	CASSEDIYTEAFF	TGTGCCAGCAGTGAAGATATTTACACTGAAGCTTTCTTT
.	TRBV3-1	.	TRBJ2-5	CASSQDLSSLETQYF	TGTGCCAGCAGCCAAGATCTGAGTAGCTTAGAGACCCAGTACTTC